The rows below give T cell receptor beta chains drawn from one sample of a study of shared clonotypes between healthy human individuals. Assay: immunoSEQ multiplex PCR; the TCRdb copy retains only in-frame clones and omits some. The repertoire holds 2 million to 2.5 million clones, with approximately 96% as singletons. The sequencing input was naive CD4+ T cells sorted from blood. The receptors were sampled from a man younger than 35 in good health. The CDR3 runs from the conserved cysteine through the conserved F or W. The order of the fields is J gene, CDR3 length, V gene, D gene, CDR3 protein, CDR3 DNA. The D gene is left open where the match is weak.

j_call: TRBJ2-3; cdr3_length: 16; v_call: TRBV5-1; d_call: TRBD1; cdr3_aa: CASSLYSGGLADTQYF; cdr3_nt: TGCGCCAGCAGCTTGTACTCAGGGGGCTTGGCAGATACGCAGTATTTT
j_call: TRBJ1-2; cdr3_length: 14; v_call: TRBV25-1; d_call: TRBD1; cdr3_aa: CASSGQDRGNGYTF; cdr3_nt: TGTGCCAGCAGTGGCCAGGACAGGGGTAATGGCTACACCTTC
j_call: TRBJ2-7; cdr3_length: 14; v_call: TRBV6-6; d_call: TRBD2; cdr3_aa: CASSYTSGSYEQYF; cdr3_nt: TGTGCCAGCAGTTACACTAGCGGGTCCTACGAGCAGTACTTC
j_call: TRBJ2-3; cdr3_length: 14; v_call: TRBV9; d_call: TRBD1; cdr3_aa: CASSERGLTDTQYF; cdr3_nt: TGTGCCAGCAGCGAGAGGGGGCTCACAGATACGCAGTATTTT
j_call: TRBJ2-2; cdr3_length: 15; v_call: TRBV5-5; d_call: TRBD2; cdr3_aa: CASSRTSDITGELFF; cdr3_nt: TGTGCCAGCAGCAGGACTAGCGATATCACCGGGGAGCTGTTTTTT
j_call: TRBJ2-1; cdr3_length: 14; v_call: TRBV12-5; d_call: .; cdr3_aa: CASGSPPGLNEQFF; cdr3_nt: TGTGCTAGTGGTTCCCCGCCGGGTTTGAATGAGCAGTTCTTC
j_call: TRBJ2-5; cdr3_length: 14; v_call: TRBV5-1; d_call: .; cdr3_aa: CASSLMGGQETQYF; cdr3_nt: TGCGCCAGCAGCTTGATGGGGGGGCAGGAGACCCAGTACTTC
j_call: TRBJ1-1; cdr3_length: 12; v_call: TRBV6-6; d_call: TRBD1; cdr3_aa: CASDRGNTEAFF; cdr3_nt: TGTGCCAGCGACAGGGGAAACACTGAAGCTTTCTTT
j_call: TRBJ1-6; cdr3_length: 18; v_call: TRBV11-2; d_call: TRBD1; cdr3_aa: CASSTATGASSYNSPLHF; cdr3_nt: TGTGCCAGCAGCACGGCTACAGGGGCGAGCTCCTATAATTCACCCCTCCACTTT
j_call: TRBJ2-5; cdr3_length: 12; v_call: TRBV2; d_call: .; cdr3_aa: CATRTELGAQYF; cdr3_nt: TGTGCCACCCGGACCGAGCTCGGTGCCCAGTACTTC
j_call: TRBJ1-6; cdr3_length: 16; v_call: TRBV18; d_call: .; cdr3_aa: CASSPGVAANNSPLHF; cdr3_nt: TGTGCCAGCTCACCCGGCGTGGCGGCGAATAATTCACCCCTCCACTTT
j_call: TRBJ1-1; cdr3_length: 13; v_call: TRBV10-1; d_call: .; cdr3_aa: CASKAGLNTEAFF; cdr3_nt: TGCGCCAGCAAGGCAGGGTTGAACACTGAAGCTTTCTTT
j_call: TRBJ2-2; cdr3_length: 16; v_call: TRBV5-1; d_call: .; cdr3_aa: CASSARVSPNTGELFF; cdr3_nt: TGCGCCAGCAGCGCCCGGGTTTCCCCAAACACCGGGGAGCTGTTTTTT
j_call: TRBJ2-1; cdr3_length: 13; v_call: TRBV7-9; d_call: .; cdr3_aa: CASSLDWRSEQFF; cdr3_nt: TGTGCCAGCAGCTTGGATTGGAGGAGTGAGCAGTTCTTC
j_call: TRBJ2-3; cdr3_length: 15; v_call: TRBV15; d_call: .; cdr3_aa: CATSFNPFGADTQYF; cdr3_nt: TGTGCCACCAGCTTCAACCCCTTCGGGGCAGATACGCAGTATTTT
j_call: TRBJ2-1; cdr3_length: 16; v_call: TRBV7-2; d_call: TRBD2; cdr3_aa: CASSLRTSGSSNEQFF; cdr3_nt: TGTGCCAGCAGCTTAAGGACTAGCGGGAGTTCTAATGAGCAGTTCTTC
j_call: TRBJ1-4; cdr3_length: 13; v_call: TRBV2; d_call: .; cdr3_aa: CASSARWGEKLFF; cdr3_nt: TGTGCCAGCAGTGCGAGGTGGGGGGAAAAACTGTTTTTT
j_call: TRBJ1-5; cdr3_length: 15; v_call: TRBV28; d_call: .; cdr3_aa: CASSLGQELNQPQHF; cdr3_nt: TGTGCCAGCAGTTTAGGGCAGGAACTCAATCAGCCCCAGCATTTT
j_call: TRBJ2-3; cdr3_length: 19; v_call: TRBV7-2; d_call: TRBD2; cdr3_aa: CASSLDLRGTSGRPDTQYF; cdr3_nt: TGTGCCAGCAGCTTAGATCTCCGTGGGACTAGCGGGCGGCCAGATACGCAGTATTTT
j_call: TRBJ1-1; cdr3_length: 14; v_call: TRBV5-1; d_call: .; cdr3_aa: CASANRVLNTEAFF; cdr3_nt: TGCGCCAGCGCTAACAGGGTTTTGAACACTGAAGCTTTCTTT
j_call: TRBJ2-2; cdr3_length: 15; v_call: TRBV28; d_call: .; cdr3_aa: CASSLRAPNTGELFF; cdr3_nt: TGTGCCAGCAGTTTAAGGGCCCCGAACACCGGGGAGCTGTTTTTT
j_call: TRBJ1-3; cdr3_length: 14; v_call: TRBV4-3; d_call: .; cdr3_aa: CASSQQATGNTIYF; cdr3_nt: TGCGCCAGCAGCCAACAAGCCACTGGAAACACCATATATTTT
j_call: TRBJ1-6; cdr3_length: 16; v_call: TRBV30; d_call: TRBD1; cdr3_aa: CATDRGMGSYNSPLHF; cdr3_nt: TGTGCCACCGACAGGGGCATGGGCTCCTATAATTCACCCCTCCACTTT
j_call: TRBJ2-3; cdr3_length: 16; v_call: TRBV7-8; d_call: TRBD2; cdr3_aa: CASSSTTSGNTDTQYF; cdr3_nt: TGTGCCAGCAGCTCTACTACTAGCGGTAACACAGATACGCAGTATTTT
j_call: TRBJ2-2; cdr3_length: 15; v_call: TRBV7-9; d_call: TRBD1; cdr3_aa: CASSFRTGDTGELFF; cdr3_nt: TGTGCCAGCAGCTTTAGGACAGGGGACACCGGGGAGCTGTTTTTT
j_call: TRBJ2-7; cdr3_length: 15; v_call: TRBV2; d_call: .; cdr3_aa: CASRPTRGPSYEQYF; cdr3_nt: TGTGCCAGCAGACCAACGAGGGGCCCCTCCTACGAGCAGTACTTC
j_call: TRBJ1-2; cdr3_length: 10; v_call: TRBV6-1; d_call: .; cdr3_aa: CASSNWGYTF; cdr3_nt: TGTGCCAGCAGCAATTGGGGCTACACCTTC
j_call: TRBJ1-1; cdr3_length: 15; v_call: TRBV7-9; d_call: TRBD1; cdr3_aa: CASSLGQGANTEAFF; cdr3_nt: TGTGCCAGCAGCCTTGGACAGGGCGCGAACACTGAAGCTTTCTTT
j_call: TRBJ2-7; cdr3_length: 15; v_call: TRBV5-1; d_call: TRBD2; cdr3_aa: CASSLVVSGASEQYF; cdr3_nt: TGCGCCAGCAGCTTGGTTGTTAGCGGGGCCTCTGAGCAGTACTTC
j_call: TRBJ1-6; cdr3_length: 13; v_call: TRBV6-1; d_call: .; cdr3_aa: CASSEVYNSPLHF; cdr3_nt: TGTGCCAGCAGTGAAGTGTATAATTCACCCCTCCACTTT
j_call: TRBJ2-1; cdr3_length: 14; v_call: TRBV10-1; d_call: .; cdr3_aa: CASSRDLGDNEQFF; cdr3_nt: TGCGCCAGCAGCCGGGACCTAGGGGACAATGAGCAGTTCTTC
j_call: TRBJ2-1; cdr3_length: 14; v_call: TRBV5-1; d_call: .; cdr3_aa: CASSPPASYNEQFF; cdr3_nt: TGCGCCAGCAGCCCTCCGGCATCCTACAATGAGCAGTTCTTC